These 31 T cell receptor beta chains were sequenced from one sample in a study of T cell responses to AZD1222 COVID-19 vaccine. Clones were sequenced by immunoSEQ multiplex PCR, and TCRdb holds only the in-frame ones, with some missing. The sample has some 150,000 clones; over 90% are singletons. The source was peripheral blood, collected on day 0 of AZD1222 vaccination. These receptors all come from an adult in good health.

The chain uses TRBV5-1 and TRBJ2-2; D not certain. The CDR3 totals 14 residues. V lost 3 bases and J 1 base, leaving 7 bases between the germline ends. Germline CDR1 reads SGHRS; CDR2 reads YFSETQ. CDR3 sequence (DNA): TGCGCCAGCAGCTCCGGTTTGAACACCGGGGAGCTGTTTTTT. Translation gives CASSSGLNTGELFF.

This chain connects TRBV11-3 to TRBJ2-7, with 10 bases lining up with TRBD2. The trim removed 3 bases at V and 5 bases at J, leaving 7 bases unmatched. The CDR3 length is 15 residues. Germline V gene sequence: CDR1 SGHNT, CDR2 YENEEA. CDR3 amino acids: CASSFLGTSDNEQYF. The CDR3 coding sequence is TGTGCCAGCAGCTTCCTCGGGACTAGCGACAACGAGCAGTACTTC. The full variable domain, its missing parts supplied by reference TRBV11-3 and TRBJ2-7, is EAGVVQSPRYKIIEKKQPVAFWCNPISGHNTLYWYLQNLGQGPELLIRYENEEAVDDSQLPKDRFSAERLKGVDSTLKIQPAELGDSAVYLCASSFLGTSDNEQYFGPGTRLTVT.

V is TRBV3-1 (or the pseudogene TRBV3-2) and J is TRBJ1-2, with D possibly TRBD1 on 6 matching bases. Germline values: CDR1 LGHDT, CDR2 YNNKEL (reference sequence). CDR3 length: 14 residues. V lost 1 base and J lost 3, with 9 bases in between. CDR3 DNA sequence: TGTGCCAGCAGCCAAGGGAACAGGGACTATGGCTACACCTTC. Encoded protein: CASSQGNRDYGYTF.

This chain uses TRBV19 with TRBJ1-5; the match to TRBD1 covers 9 bases. Germline lookup yields CDR1 LNHDA and CDR2 SQIVND (reference sequence). This CDR3 contains 15 residues. V was clipped by 7 bases and J by 0 bases; unmatched bases: 4. CDR3 coding DNA: TGTGCCAGTATGGACAGGGGATATAGCAATCAGCCCCAGCATTTT. The encoded protein is CASMDRGYSNQPQHF. Full variable domain (outside the CDR3, taken from reference TRBV19 and TRBJ1-5): DGGITQSPKYLFRKEGQNVTLSCEQNLNHDAMYWYRQDPGQGLRLIYYSQIVNDFQKGDIAEGYSVSREKKESFPLTVTSAQKNPTAFYLCASMDRGYSNQPQHFGDGTRLSIL.

The V gene is TRBV14, the J gene TRBJ1-2; D may be TRBD1 (6 bases). This CDR3 contains 14 residues. Germline V gene sequence: CDR1 SGHDN, CDR2 FVKESK. Trimming pared 0 bases from V and 8 bases from J, leaving 13 bases between. DNA for the CDR3: TGTGCCAGCAGCCAAGACTCGGGGGCCGGGGGCTACACCTTC. Protein: CASSQDSGAGGYTF.

This clone was seen a few times. V gene TRBV19 combines with J gene TRBJ1-2, with TRBD1 matching over 8 bases. V lost 7 bases and J lost 6; bases outside the gene matches: 7. There are 13 residues in the CDR3. Germline V gene lookup returns CDR1 LNHDA and CDR2 SQIVND (reference sequence). CDR3 in amino acids: CASKPDRADGYTF. The CDR3 DNA reads as TGTGCCAGTAAACCGGACAGGGCGGATGGCTACACCTTC.

This sequence joins TRBV18 and TRBJ2-7, with 10 bases matching TRBD1. With 3 bases clipped from V and 2 bases from J, the junction kept 1 base outside the gene matches. The CDR3 consists of 14 residues. Germline V lookup: CDR1 KGHSH, CDR2 LQKENI. As DNA, the CDR3 is TGTGCCAGCTCACCGGGACAGGGGACCTACGAGCAGTACTTC. Its translation is CASSPGQGTYEQYF. Based on the CDR3 plus reference TRBV18 and TRBJ2-7, the full variable domain is NAGVMQNPRHLVRRRGQEARLRCSPMKGHSHVYWYRQLPEEGLKFMVYLQKENIIDESGMPKERFSAEFPKEGPSILRIQQVVRGDSAAYFCASSPGQGTYEQYFGPGTRLTVT.

The chain combines TRBV21-1 with TRBJ2-1; TRBD1, the table's D call, was not compared with the DNA. TRBV21-1 is termed a pseudogene. This CDR3 contains 15 residues. CDR3 in DNA: TGTGCCAGCAGCACCCGGGACACCACCTACAATGAGCAGTTCTTC. Its protein product is CASSTRDTTYNEQFF.

V and J are TRBV24-1 and TRBJ2-7; D remains ambiguous. The V gene lost 1 base and the J gene lost 0 bases, with 9 bases spanning the gap. The CDR3 has 15 residues. The V gene's germline CDR1 is KGHDR and CDR2 SFDVKD. CDR3 sequence (DNA): TGTGCCACCAGTGATTTATGGCAGGCCTCCTACGAGCAGTACTTC. It specifies CATSDLWQASYEQYF.

The chain is built from TRBV7-9 and TRBJ1-3; D remains unclear. The V and J ends lost 1 base and 3 bases respectively, with 4 bases between them. CDR1 and CDR2 from the germline V gene are SEHNR and FQNEAQ (reference sequence). The CDR3 has 13 amino acids. In DNA, the CDR3 is TGTGCCAGCAGCTTAGACGGTGGAAACACCATATATTTT. Protein sequence: CASSLDGGNTIYF.

V gene TRBV11-2 combines with J gene TRBJ1-1, with TRBD1 as a possible D gene (5 bases). Trimming cost V 1 base and J 5 bases, with 17 bases left between them. The CDR3 has 16 residues. Germline-derived CDR1 and CDR2 are SGHAT and FQNNGV. CDR3: CASSLGGALSGTEAFF. DNA of the CDR3: TGTGCCAGCAGCTTAGGTGGGGCCCTTTCGGGAACTGAAGCTTTCTTT.

In this sample, this clone turned up a few times. The J gene is TRBJ2-7, the V gene TRBV10-1, with D maybe TRBD2 (5 bases). CDR1 is WNHNN and CDR2 is SYGVQD in the germline V gene (reference sequence). This CDR3 is built from 14 residues. V lost 4 bases and J lost 0, with 10 bases in between. The CDR3 is CASSASGRSYEQYF. In nucleotides, the CDR3 is TGCGCCAGCAGTGCAAGCGGTCGCTCCTACGAGCAGTACTTC.

The chain is built from TRBV3-1 (or the pseudogene TRBV3-2) and TRBJ2-5; D possibly uses TRBD1 or TRBD2 (6 bases each). The CDR3 sequence is 14 residues long. Germline CDR1 is LGHDT and CDR2 is YNNKEL (reference sequence). V was shortened by 4 bases and J by 5 bases, with 14 bases between the two germline ends. DNA for the CDR3: TGTGCCAGCAGCCCCGGGCGAGGGGGGGAGACCCAGTACTTC. Amino acids: CASSPGRGGETQYF.

The V and J genes are TRBV29-1 and TRBJ1-1; 7 bases line up with TRBD1. The CDR3 consists of 18 residues. With V trimmed by 6 bases and J by 1 base, 20 bases remained unmatched. From germline, CDR1 is SQVTM and CDR2 ANQGSEA. CDR3 nucleotides: TGCAGCGTCGCCGACAGGGAGGGAGACGAAGGAGAGAACACTGAAGCTTTCTTT. Amino acids: CSVADREGDEGENTEAFF.

The rearrangement uses TRBV19 and TRBJ2-3, with D possibly TRBD1 on 6 matching bases. Germline V lookup: CDR1 LNHDA, CDR2 SQIVND (reference sequence). The germline V and J ends were trimmed by 0 bases and 4 bases, with 11 bases remaining between them. The CDR3 is made up of 15 amino acids. CDR3 sequence (DNA): TGTGCCAGTAGTATAGAACAGGGCCCCCCAGATACGCAGTATTTT. As protein: CASSIEQGPPDTQYF.

The chain joins TRBV12-3 or TRBV12-4 to TRBJ1-5; D unclear. V lost 3 bases and J lost 12, with 12 bases in between. The length of the CDR3 is 12 residues. In DNA, the CDR3 is TGTGCCAGCAGTTTTGAAGCCGGACTCCAGCATTTT. Its translation is CASSFEAGLQHF.

The CDR3 sequence is CASSGGSGGELFF. For the CDR3, the DNA is TGTGCCAGCTCGGGCGGGAGTGGAGGGGAGCTGTTTTTT. The chain uses TRBV6-5 and TRBJ2-2, with 7 bases identical to TRBD2. The CDR3 length is 13 residues. Per germline, CDR1 MNHEY and CDR2 SVGAGI. The trim removed 8 bases at V and 8 bases at J, leaving 8 bases unmatched.

This rearrangement joins TRBV29-1 to TRBJ2-7; D unclear. This CDR3 spans 13 amino acids. V lost 0 bases and J lost 0, with 6 bases in between. In germline, CDR1 is SQVTM, CDR2 ANQGSEA. CDR3: CSVEEYSSYEQYF. The CDR3 DNA reads as TGCAGCGTTGAAGAGTACAGCTCCTACGAGCAGTACTTC.

The chain couples TRBV6-5 to TRBJ1-1, with TRBD1 as a possible D gene (6 bases). V lost 7 bases to trimming and J lost 0 bases, with 9 bases between them. This CDR3 region has 13 residues. CDR1 and CDR2 (germline): MNHEY, SVGAGI. This CDR3 is CASNRVMNTEAFF. As DNA, the CDR3 is TGTGCCAGCAACAGGGTCATGAACACTGAAGCTTTCTTT.

The V and J genes are TRBV19 and TRBJ2-3; 9 bases map to TRBD2. The CDR3 length is 16 residues. The germline CDR1 and CDR2 sequences are LNHDA and SQIVND (reference sequence). The V segment lost 5 bases and the J segment 0 bases; nucleotides outside the gene matches: 6. This CDR3 reads CASSSLAGGSTDTQYF. The CDR3 nucleotides read TGTGCCAGTAGTTCTCTCGCGGGGGGGAGCACAGATACGCAGTATTTT.

The rearrangement links TRBV28 to TRBJ2-1, with D perhaps given as TRBD1 or TRBD2 (5 bases each). The CDR3 spans 15 residues. Germline CDR1 reads MDHEN; CDR2 reads SYDVKM. Trimming left V 3 bases short and J 5 bases short, with 14 bases between. The CDR3 nucleotides are TGTGCCAGCAGTTTGCCCGGGACCCGCCACAATGAGCAGTTCTTC. Its translation: CASSLPGTRHNEQFF.

This clone was seen only once. The chain couples TRBV9 to TRBJ2-3; 11 bases map to TRBD2. The germline V gene encodes CDR1 SGDLS and CDR2 YYNGEE. The V gene end was trimmed by 0 bases and the J gene end by 4 bases; junction bases not matched to a gene: 7. The CDR3 loop spans 17 amino acids. The CDR3 nucleotides are TGTGCCAGCAGCGTAGGGCTGATAGCGGGAGGGGCAGATACGCAGTATTTT. Translating it yields CASSVGLIAGGADTQYF. Combining the CDR3 with reference TRBV9 and TRBJ2-3 gives the whole variable domain DSGVTQTPKHLITATGQRVTLRCSPRSGDLSVYWYQQSLDQGLQFLIQYYNGEERAKGNILERFSAQQFPDLHSELNLSSLELGDSALYFCASSVGLIAGGADTQYFGPGTRLTVL.

This clone has just one count. This chain uses TRBV6-5 with TRBJ1-3; 12 bases are shared with TRBD1. J lost 7 bases, V lost 10 bases, and 8 bases had no gene match. CDR3 length equals 14 residues. Per the germline V gene, CDR1 is MNHEY and CDR2 is SVGAGI. In DNA form, the CDR3 reads TGTGCCACCTCGGGACAGGGGGCAAGGAACACCATATATTTT. Translated: CATSGQGARNTIYF.

The chain couples TRBV27 to TRBJ1-1; 12 nucleotides agree with TRBD1. The CDR3 consists of 15 residues. With V trimmed by 3 bases and J by 7 bases, 6 bases remained unmatched. Germline loops: CDR1 MNHEY, CDR2 SMNVEV (reference sequence). The CDR3 DNA is TGTGCCAGCAGTTTTTTCGGGACAGGGGGCCTTGAAGCTTTCTTT. Translated: CASSFFGTGGLEAFF.

This clone was counted a single time. This chain uses TRBV30 with TRBJ2-1; D is possibly TRBD1 or TRBD2 (5 bases each). The CDR3 runs 13 residues. CDR1 and CDR2 (germline): GTSNPN, SVGIG (reference sequence). With 2 bases removed from V and 8 bases from J, the gap between germline ends came to 13 bases. The CDR3: CAWSHPRGDEQFF. As DNA, the CDR3 is TGTGCCTGGAGTCACCCGAGGGGAGATGAGCAGTTCTTC.

This clone was observed a handful of times. V and J are TRBV4-1 and TRBJ1-3; the match to TRBD1 covers 10 bases. V gave up 0 bases and J gave up 3 bases; unmatched junction bases: 8. The CDR3 extends over 18 amino acids. Germline V gives CDR1 MGHRA, CDR2 YSYEKL. This CDR3 is CASSQEAPDRGLGNTIYF. CDR3 nucleotides: TGCGCCAGCAGCCAAGAAGCCCCCGACAGGGGGCTTGGAAACACCATATATTTT.

The gene calls are TRBV5-1 and TRBJ2-5, with D maybe TRBD2 (6 bases). This CDR3 is built from 16 residues. Germline V gene data show CDR1 as SGHRS and CDR2 as YFSETQ. The germline V and J ends were trimmed by 0 bases and 1 base, with 13 bases remaining between them. CDR3 sequence (DNA): TGCGCCAGCAGCTTGGAATCGGGTAGCGGCCAAGAGACCCAGTACTTC. Protein product: CASSLESGSGQETQYF.

The CDR3 nucleotides are TGCGCCAGCAGCCCAGGGACTGTTTTTCTCTACGAGCAGTACTTC. Encoded protein: CASSPGTVFLYEQYF. The chain uses TRBV5-1 and TRBJ2-7; possibly TRBD2 for D (6 bases). Germline V CDR1 and CDR2: SGHRS, YFSETQ. Trimming took 4 bases from V and 3 from J, leaving 17 bases between them. CDR3 length equals 15 residues.

This rearrangement joins TRBV27 to TRBJ2-7; D possibly corresponds to TRBD2 (5 bases). Deletions cut 5 bases from V and 1 base from J, with 9 bases between. Germline V gives CDR1 MNHEY, CDR2 SMNVEV (reference sequence). The CDR3 runs to 13 residues. CDR3 residues: CASSHSGSYEQYF. The CDR3 DNA reads TGTGCCAGCAGTCACAGCGGATCCTACGAGCAGTACTTC.

The chain couples TRBV7-9 to TRBJ2-1; the D is unclear. V lost 4 bases and J lost 8, with 9 bases in between. The V gene's germline CDR1 is SEHNR and CDR2 FQNEAQ (reference sequence). The CDR3 runs to 12 residues. Here the CDR3 reads CASSSTLDEQFF. The CDR3 region has the DNA TGTGCCAGCAGCTCTACACTGGATGAGCAGTTCTTC.

V usage is TRBV6-4 and J usage is TRBJ1-2; 12 bases are shared with TRBD1. The germline V gene has CDR1 MRHNA and CDR2 SNTAGT. V dropped 6 bases and J dropped 0; count of bases not matched to a gene: 8. This CDR3 comprises 17 residues. This chain's CDR3 is CASRPTGTGGPNYGYTF. DNA of the CDR3: TGTGCCAGCAGACCTACCGGGACAGGGGGCCCTAACTATGGCTACACCTTC.